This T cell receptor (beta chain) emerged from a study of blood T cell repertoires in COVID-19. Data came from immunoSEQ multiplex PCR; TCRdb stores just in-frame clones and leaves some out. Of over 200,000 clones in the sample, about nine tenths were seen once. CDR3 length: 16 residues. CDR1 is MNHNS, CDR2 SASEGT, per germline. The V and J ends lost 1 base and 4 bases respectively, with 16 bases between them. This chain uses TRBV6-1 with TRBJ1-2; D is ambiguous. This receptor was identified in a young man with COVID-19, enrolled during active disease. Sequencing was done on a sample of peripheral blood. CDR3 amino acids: CASSEEPQTSFYGYTF. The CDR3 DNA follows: TGTGCCAGCAGTGAAGAACCACAGACCTCATTCTATGGCTACACCTTC.